A selection of T cell receptor beta chains follows, all from one sample in a study of cytomegalovirus exposure and HLA in healthy donors. Data came from immunoSEQ multiplex PCR; TCRdb stores just in-frame clones and leaves some out. This table holds 90,000 to 100,000 clones, over 75% found once. Sequenced input: PBMCs. The receptor source for this set is a man aged 18 to 29 in good health and CMV-seropositive. Each CDR3 is given without its conserved first and last residue. Each record gives: clone size, J gene, V gene, CDR3 protein. The size field is filled for only some rows; it gives once, few, many or a size class.

. TRBJ2-1 TRBV7-3 ASSQRTSGMNEQF
. TRBJ1-4 TRBV11-2 ASSAWTGGTTNEKLF
. TRBJ2-7 TRBV5-4 ASNSDNGYEQY
. TRBJ2-7 TRBV7-8 ASSLAPDRAYEQY
. TRBJ2-5 TRBV18 ASFNGGTETQY
. TRBJ2-7 TRBV11-1 ASSLGGGPGFEQY
. TRBJ2-2 TRBV10-1 ASSVRAGAETGELF
. TRBJ1-3 TRBV7-2 ASSPEVQGNTIY
. TRBJ1-5 TRBV28 ASRPSGLGQPQH
. TRBJ2-7 TRBV7-9 ASSTAGAYEQY
. TRBJ2-5 TRBV18 ASSPGLAGGETQY
. TRBJ2-7 TRBV5-4 ASSYDRTGGAYEQY
. TRBJ2-7 TRBV5-1 ASSPRLAEPYEQY
once TRBJ2-1 TRBV5-6 ASSLEVSGMGYNEQF
. TRBJ2-7 TRBV11-2 ASSLTGVSREQY
. TRBJ2-1 TRBV6-1 ASKLAGGQQF
. TRBJ2-3 TRBV6-4 ASSIESGTDTQY
. TRBJ1-3 TRBV5-1 ASSTSTGNTIY
. TRBJ2-1 TRBV9 ASSAGGTSGSNEQF
. TRBJ2-7 TRBV5-6 ASSLGAGEFSYEQY
. TRBJ2-7 TRBV28 ASSTPTSGRTEQY
. TRBJ2-7 TRBV6-5 ASSYDPGGSYEQY
. TRBJ1-1 TRBV6-1 ASSDRVGNTEAF
few TRBJ2-5 TRBV28 ASSLNTGRPRYQETQY
. TRBJ2-7 TRBV19 ASSFLAETYEQY
. TRBJ2-5 TRBV19 ASSISVEETQY
. TRBJ1-3 TRBV6-5 ASSSTEPHSGNTIY
. TRBJ2-5 TRBV6-9 ASSYRTGRETQY
. TRBJ2-1 TRBV5-1 ASSPRTGENNEQF
. TRBJ2-7 TRBV7-9 ASSNHGTGSYEQY
. TRBJ2-3 TRBV7-2 ASSLGAGSSTDTQY
. TRBJ2-7 TRBV11-2 ASSSPPGLAGEEQY
. TRBJ1-2 TRBV6-5 ASTSVTIDGYT
. TRBJ1-1 TRBV7-9 ADTNLDPNTEAF
. TRBJ2-7 TRBV29-1 SVEEPQGKGYEQY
. TRBJ2-1 TRBV2 ASTVVDRDEQF
once TRBJ1-3 TRBV27 ASSIGTGPGNTIY
. TRBJ1-2 TRBV7-3 ASSLGGNSGYT
. TRBJ2-7 TRBV5-4 ASSPQGYEQY
. TRBJ2-7 TRBV9 ASSPSGSPYEQY
. TRBJ2-7 TRBV5-1 ASNLGQGAGEQY
. TRBJ2-2 TRBV5-1 ASSLTDANTGELF
. TRBJ2-6 TRBV15 ATSRGPGTSGANVLT
. TRBJ1-1 TRBV4-1 ASSQEVTGDTEAF
. TRBJ2-7 TRBV6-5 ASGQGVGSYEQY
. TRBJ2-3 TRBV5-4 ATKKWGGTDTQY
. TRBJ1-1 TRBV6-6 ASSPDRIPKDTEAF
. TRBJ2-1 TRBV19 ASSMHGLGGSSYNEQF
. TRBJ2-7 TRBV18 ASSQAGSGQGVGYEQY
once TRBJ2-1 TRBV27 ASSLLAELYNEQF
. TRBJ2-3 TRBV2 ASSSQNTQY
once TRBJ2-2 TRBV29-1 SVDLAGRNTGELF
. TRBJ1-6 TRBV27 ASSYGQGNSPLH
. TRBJ1-1 TRBV6-1 ASSVVGGALNTEAF
. TRBJ2-5 TRBV11-1 ASSSGIQETQY
. TRBJ1-2 TRBV19 ASSMAPGPQGYT
once TRBJ2-2 TRBV5-5 ASSLPRQGRIIGELF
. TRBJ1-5 TRBV2 ASSGPGLPQH
. TRBJ2-2 TRBV4-3 ASSQDRGLDTGELF